A selection of T cell receptor beta chains follows, all from one sample in a study of blood T cell repertoires in COVID-19. Repertoires were generated with immunoSEQ multiplex PCR, while TCRdb's copy carries only in-frame clones and drops some. This sample yields some 230,000 clones, of which roughly 80% are seen a single time; 1.3% belongs to the top ten. Material: PBMCs or T cells enriched from blood (not recorded which). The receptors stem from a woman aged 40-49 years with acute COVID-19. Each CDR3 is given with its conserved first and last residue. The D gene is left open where the match is weak. A clone size is listed for some rows: how often the clone was seen (once, few, many), or a class if it is expanded.

V gene	clone size	J gene	D gene	CDR3 length	CDR3 protein	CDR3 DNA
TRBV4-1	-	TRBJ1-1	TRBD1	15	CASSQLGTGVSEAFF	TGCGCCAGCAGCCAACTCGGGACAGGGGTCTCTGAAGCTTTCTTT
TRBV28	-	TRBJ2-7	-	15	CASRLQGGITYEQYF	TGTGCCAGCAGACTTCAGGGTGGGATTACCTACGAGCAGTACTTC
TRBV4-1	few	TRBJ1-1	-	13	CASSRAGNTEAFF	TGCGCCAGCAGCCGAGCCGGGAACACTGAAGCTTTCTTT
TRBV18	-	TRBJ1-3	-	15	CASSPATSSGNTIYF	TGTGCCAGCTCACCAGCGACTAGCTCTGGAAACACCATATATTTT
TRBV7-2	-	TRBJ1-4	-	14	CASSFNGVAEKLFF	TGTGCCAGCAGCTTTAACGGGGTTGCGGAAAAACTGTTTTTT
TRBV27	-	TRBJ2-1	TRBD2	16	CASSSTSGRSYNEQFF	TGTGCCAGCAGTTCCACTAGCGGCCGCTCCTACAATGAGCAGTTCTTC
TRBV19	-	TRBJ1-5	TRBD1	16	CASTPDRGGGNQPQHF	TGTGCCAGTACCCCCGACAGGGGAGGGGGCAATCAGCCCCAGCATTTT
TRBV5-1	-	TRBJ2-7	TRBD2	17	CASSLVGTSGGTYEQYF	TGCGCCAGCAGCTTGGTAGGGACTAGCGGGGGGACCTACGAGCAGTACTTC
TRBV25-1	-	TRBJ1-4	TRBD1	15	CASSEYSQGGEKLFF	TGTGCCAGCAGTGAATATAGCCAGGGGGGTGAAAAACTGTTTTTT
TRBV4-3	-	TRBJ1-1	-	17	CASSQDWETGMNTEAFF	TGCGCCAGCAGCCAAGATTGGGAGACGGGGATGAACACTGAAGCTTTCTTT
TRBV14	once	TRBJ2-1	TRBD2	17	CASSQDLAGGVYNEQFF	TGTGCCAGCAGCCAAGATCTAGCGGGGGGGGTGTACAATGAGCAGTTCTTC
TRBV7-8	-	TRBJ1-2	TRBD1	13	CASSRDRDYGYTF	TGTGCCAGCAGCCGGGACAGGGACTATGGCTACACCTTC
TRBV7-2	once	TRBJ2-3	TRBD2	17	CASSFRTSGASWDTQYF	TGTGCCAGCAGCTTTCGGACTAGCGGGGCTAGTTGGGATACGCAGTATTTT
TRBV19	-	TRBJ1-4	-	15	CASSFGTSLGEKLFF	TGTGCCAGTAGTTTTGGGACTTCGCTTGGGGAAAAACTGTTTTTT
TRBV7-9	-	TRBJ1-1	-	15	CASSDQTEWNTEAFF	TGTGCCAGCAGCGATCAGACAGAATGGAACACTGAAGCTTTCTTT
TRBV9	-	TRBJ2-2	-	14	CASSAQAAAGELFF	TGTGCCAGCAGCGCACAGGCCGCAGCCGGGGAGCTGTTTTTT
TRBV27	-	TRBJ2-1	TRBD2	14	CASSLFSSGNEQFF	TGTGCCAGCAGTTTATTCTCTAGCGGGAATGAGCAGTTCTTC
TRBV25-1	-	TRBJ2-7	-	14	CASSPKGVGYEQYF	TGTGCCAGCAGTCCCAAAGGGGTGGGCTACGAGCAGTACTTC
TRBV2	-	TRBJ2-5	TRBD2	19	CASSVQGLAGVKGAETQYF	TGTGCCAGCAGTGTTCAGGGACTAGCGGGGGTTAAAGGTGCGGAGACCCAGTACTTC
TRBV7-3	-	TRBJ2-1	TRBD2	17	CASASDPGLAGGNEQFF	TGTGCCAGCGCCTCAGACCCCGGACTAGCGGGAGGGAATGAGCAGTTCTTC